Given below is one T cell receptor (beta chain) in context. V was pared by 5 bases and J by 4 bases, with 11 bases between. The CDR3 consists of 14 residues. Germline CDR1 is LNHDA and CDR2 is SQIVND (reference sequence). Generated by immunoSEQ multiplex PCR, the TCRdb table keeps only in-frame clones and is missing some. The sample has 95,000 to 150,000 clones; about 88% are singletons. This sample was included in a study of blood T cell repertoires in COVID-19. About the study: Acute and convalescent COVID-19 specimens originated in the United States, Italy and Spain. In each case, the material was cDNA or gDNA derived from T cells, B-cell-depleted T cells, or PBMCs.

This receptor was taken from a woman at least 80 years old with acute or convalescent COVID-19. The sequenced sample consisted of peripheral blood. The V call is TRBV19, the J call TRBJ1-4; D is possibly TRBD1 (5 bases). The CDR3 loop is CASSPQGGNEKLFF. Written as DNA, the CDR3 is TGTGCCAGTAGTCCTCAGGGAGGTAATGAAAAACTGTTTTTT. The full variable domain, rest sourced from reference TRBV19 and TRBJ1-4, is DGGITQSPKYLFRKEGQNVTLSCEQNLNHDAMYWYRQDPGQGLRLIYYSQIVNDFQKGDIAEGYSVSREKKESFPLTVTSAQKNPTAFYLCASSPQGGNEKLFFGSGTQLSVL.